The entry below describes one T cell receptor (beta chain). The antigen is undetermined. The data originate from a study of shared clonotypes between healthy human individuals. Study as a whole: Three CD4 naive, three CD4 memory, two CD8 naive and one CD8 memory plate were used per donor. Whole-study findings and limits: Measured sharing among donors was expected to vary with sequencing depth. The sole specimen, blood, was sampled, and tissue repertoires likely differ. Clonotypes shared by all four sorted-subset donors had higher generation probabilities than non-shared clonotypes.

Produced via immunoSEQ multiplex PCR; TCRdb's table is partial and in-frame only. The sample includes 850,000 to 1,100,000 clones, 77% of them seen just once. Germline assignment: CDR1 LNHDA and CDR2 SQIVND (reference sequence). This CDR3 is 14 amino acids long. Trimming took off 5 bases at V and 2 bases at J, with 12 bases between the two ends. This chain links TRBV19 with TRBJ1-1; tentative D call: TRBD1 (6 bases). This receptor was taken from a young man in good health. Some clones in this sample may be carry-over from other donors' samples. The sequenced sample was memory CD4+ T cells from PBMCs. Subset: CD45RA-negative fraction. In DNA form, the CDR3 reads TGTGCCAGTAGTCGGGAGGGGGTAAACACTGAAGCTTTCTTT. Protein: CASSREGVNTEAFF.